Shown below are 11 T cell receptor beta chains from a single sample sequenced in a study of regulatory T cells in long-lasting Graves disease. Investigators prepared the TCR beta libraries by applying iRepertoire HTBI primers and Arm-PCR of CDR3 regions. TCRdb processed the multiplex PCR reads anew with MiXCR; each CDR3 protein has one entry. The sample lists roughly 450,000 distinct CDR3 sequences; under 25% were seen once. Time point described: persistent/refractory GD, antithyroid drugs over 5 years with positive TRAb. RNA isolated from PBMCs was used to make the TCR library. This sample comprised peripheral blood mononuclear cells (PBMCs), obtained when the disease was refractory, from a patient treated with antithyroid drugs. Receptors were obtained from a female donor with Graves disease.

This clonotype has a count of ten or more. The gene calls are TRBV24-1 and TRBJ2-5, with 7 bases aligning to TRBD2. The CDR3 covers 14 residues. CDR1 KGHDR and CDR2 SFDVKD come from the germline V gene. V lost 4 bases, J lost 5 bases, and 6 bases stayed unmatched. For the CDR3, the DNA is TGTGCCACCAGTGACCGGGGACTAAGGGAGACCCAGTACTTC. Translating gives CATSDRGLRETQYF.

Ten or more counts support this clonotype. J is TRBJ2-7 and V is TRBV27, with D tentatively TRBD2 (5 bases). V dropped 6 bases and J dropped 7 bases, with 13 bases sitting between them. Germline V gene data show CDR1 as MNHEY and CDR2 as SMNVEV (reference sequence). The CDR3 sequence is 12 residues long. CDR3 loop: CASRYGRGEQYF. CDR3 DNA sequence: TGTGCCAGCAGATATGGGAGAGGTGAGCAGTACTTC.

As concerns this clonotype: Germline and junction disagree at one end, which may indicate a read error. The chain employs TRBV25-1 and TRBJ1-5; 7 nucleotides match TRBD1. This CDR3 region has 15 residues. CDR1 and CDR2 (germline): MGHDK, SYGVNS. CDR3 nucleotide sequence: TGTGCCAGCAGTTTAACAGGGGAGAGCAATCAGCACCAGCATTTT. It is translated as CASSLTGESNQHQHF.

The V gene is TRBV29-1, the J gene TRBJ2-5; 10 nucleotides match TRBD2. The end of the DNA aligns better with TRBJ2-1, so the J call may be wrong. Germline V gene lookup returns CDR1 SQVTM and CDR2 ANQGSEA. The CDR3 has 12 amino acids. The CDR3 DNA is TGCAGCGTTTTAGCGGGAGGTCGTGAGCAGTTCTTC. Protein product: CSVLAGGREQFF.

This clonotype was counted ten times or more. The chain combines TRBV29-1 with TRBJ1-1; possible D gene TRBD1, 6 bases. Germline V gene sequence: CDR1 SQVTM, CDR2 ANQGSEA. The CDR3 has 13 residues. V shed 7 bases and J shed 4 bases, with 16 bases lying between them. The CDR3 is CSGLRDIGTEAFF. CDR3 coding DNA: TGCAGCGGCCTCCGGGACATTGGCACTGAAGCTTTCTTT.

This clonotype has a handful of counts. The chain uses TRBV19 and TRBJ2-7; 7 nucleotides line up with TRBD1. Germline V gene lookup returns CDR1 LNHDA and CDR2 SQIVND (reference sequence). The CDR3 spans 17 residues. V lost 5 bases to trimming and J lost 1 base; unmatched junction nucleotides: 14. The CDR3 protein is CASSPPGQSTWSYEQYF. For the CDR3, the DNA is TGTGCCAGTAGTCCGCCGGGACAGTCAACTTGGTCCTACGAGCAGTACTTC.

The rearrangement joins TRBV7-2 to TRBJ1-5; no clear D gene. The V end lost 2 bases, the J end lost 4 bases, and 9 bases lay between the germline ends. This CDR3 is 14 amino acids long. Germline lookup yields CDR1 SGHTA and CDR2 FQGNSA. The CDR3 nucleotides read TGTGCCAGCAGCTTAATAGGGTTTAATCAGCCCCAGCATTTT. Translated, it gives CASSLIGFNQPQHF.

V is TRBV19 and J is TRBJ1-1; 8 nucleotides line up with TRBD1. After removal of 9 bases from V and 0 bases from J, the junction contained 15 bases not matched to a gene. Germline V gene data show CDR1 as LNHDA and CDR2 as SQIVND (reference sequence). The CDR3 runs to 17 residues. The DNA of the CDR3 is TGTGCCAGCGGACCCCTGCAGGGGGCGAGGATGAACACTGAAGCTTTCTTT. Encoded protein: CASGPLQGARMNTEAFF.

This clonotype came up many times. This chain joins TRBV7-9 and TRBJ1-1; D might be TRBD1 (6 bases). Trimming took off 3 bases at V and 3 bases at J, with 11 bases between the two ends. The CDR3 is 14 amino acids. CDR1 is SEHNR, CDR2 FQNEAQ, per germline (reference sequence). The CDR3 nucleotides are TGTGCCAGCAGCTTGGCGGGGGGGCACACTGAAGCTTTCTTT. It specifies CASSLAGGHTEAFF. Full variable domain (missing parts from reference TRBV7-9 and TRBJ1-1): DTGVSQNPRHKITKRGQNVTFRCDPISEHNRLYWYRQTLGQGPEFLTYFQNEAQLEKSRLLSDRFSAERPKGSFSTLEIQRTEQGDSAMYLCASSLAGGHTEAFFGQGTRLTVV.

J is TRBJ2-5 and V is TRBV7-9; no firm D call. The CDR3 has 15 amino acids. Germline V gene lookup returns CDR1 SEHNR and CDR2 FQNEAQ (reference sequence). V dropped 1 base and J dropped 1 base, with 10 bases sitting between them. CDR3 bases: TGTGCCAGCAGCTTAGGTATCGGGTTCCAAGAGACCCAGTACTTC. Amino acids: CASSLGIGFQETQYF.

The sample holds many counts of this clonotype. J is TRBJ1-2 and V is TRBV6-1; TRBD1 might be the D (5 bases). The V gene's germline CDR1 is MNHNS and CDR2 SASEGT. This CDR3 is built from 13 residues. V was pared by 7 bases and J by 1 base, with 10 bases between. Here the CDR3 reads CASMIGGNYGYTF. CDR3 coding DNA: TGTGCCAGCATGATCGGGGGTAACTATGGCTACACCTTC.